The T cell receptor beta chain described here comes from a study of identical twins. Overall study findings and caveats: Low generation probability was overrepresented in out-of-frame alpha sequences shared by twins.

Unique molecular identifiers were in the cDNA, with template-switch universal primer binding. MiXCR, applied by TCRdb to the 5' RACE reads, yields one record per CDR3 protein. The sample lists roughly 630,000 distinct CDR3 sequences, roughly 7.1% occurring once. As for this clonotype: The antigen remains undetermined. A single base separates this from a much larger clone, so it may be a read error.

Germline assignment: CDR1 SGDLS and CDR2 YYNGEE. V gave up 0 bases and J gave up 2 bases, with 7 bases separating them. The CDR3 runs to 14 residues. Healthy Caucasians were all of the donors. This same sample was also part of a study on yellow fever vaccine responses in identical twins. As that study records: Twins reportedly mounted vaccine T cell responses that seemed partly convergent, partly personalized.

This receptor was taken from a woman aged 18-35 years in good health. The V and J genes are TRBV9 and TRBJ2-3; D uncertain. The sample was PBMCs. DNA for the CDR3: TGTGCCAGCAGCGTAGGACTGATCACAGATACGCAGTATTTT. This sequence encodes CASSVGLITDTQYF.